The entry below gives a single T cell receptor beta chain sequence along with its context. Its antigen is unknown. CDR3 length: 16 amino acids. In germline, CDR1 is KGHSH, CDR2 LQKENI. V dropped 3 bases and J dropped 9; count of bases not matched to a gene: 11. The sample is drawn from a study of T cells in localized non-small cell lung cancer. The table came from immunoSEQ multiplex PCR; TCRdb's copy has only in-frame clones and leaves some out. The sample consists of about 33,000 clones, around 90% of them appearing once. Study-level points and caveats: Adjacent uninvolved lung tissue had the highest T cell clonality, exceeding tumor.

The TCR comes from a man aged 35 to 70 with stage III lung adenocarcinoma. The chain joins TRBV18 to TRBJ2-1; TRBD2 matches at 10 bases. Specimen: peripheral blood mononuclear cells, collected before any cancer treatment. The CDR3 region is CASSPNSGGVRGEQFF. For the CDR3, the DNA is TGTGCCAGCTCACCGAACAGCGGGGGGGTAAGGGGTGAGCAGTTCTTC.